The rows below give T cell receptor beta chains drawn from one sample of a study of PD-1 blockade in mismatch repair-deficient tumors. The protocol was immunoSEQ multiplex PCR, while the TCRdb copy is restricted to in-frame clones and leaves out a portion. The repertoire holds about 100,000 clones, with about four fifths as singletons. The sample here was peripheral blood, taken 35 to 37 weeks after starting pembrolizumab. These receptors came from an adult with mismatch repair-deficient cancer. Both conserved end residues are part of each CDR3. The order of the fields is clone size, V gene, J gene, D gene, CDR3 DNA, CDR3 protein. The D gene is left open where the match is weak. The listing skips clone size in some rows; elsewhere it reads once, few, many or a size class.

clone size: -; V gene: TRBV7-3; J gene: TRBJ2-5; D gene: TRBD2; CDR3 DNA: TGTGCCAGCAGCCCTAGCGGGAGGATCCAAGAGACCCAGTACTTC; CDR3 protein: CASSPSGRIQETQYF
clone size: -; V gene: TRBV14; J gene: TRBJ2-3; D gene: -; CDR3 DNA: TGTGCCAGCAGAGCGTCAACAGATACGCAGTATTTT; CDR3 protein: CASRASTDTQYF
clone size: -; V gene: TRBV7-9; J gene: TRBJ2-2; D gene: -; CDR3 DNA: TGTGCCAGCAGCTTAGGGTCCACCGGGGAGCTGTTTTTT; CDR3 protein: CASSLGSTGELFF
clone size: -; V gene: TRBV7-2; J gene: TRBJ1-1; D gene: -; CDR3 DNA: TGTGCCAGCAGCTCGATCAGCGAGGGGAAAGCTTTCTTT; CDR3 protein: CASSSISEGKAFF
clone size: -; V gene: TRBV19; J gene: TRBJ1-5; D gene: -; CDR3 DNA: TGTGCCAGTAGTATTTCCTGGAGCAATCAGCCCCAGCATTTT; CDR3 protein: CASSISWSNQPQHF
clone size: -; V gene: TRBV10-2; J gene: TRBJ1-5; D gene: -; CDR3 DNA: TGCGCCAGCGGGGATAGCAATCAGCCCCAGCATTTT; CDR3 protein: CASGDSNQPQHF
clone size: -; V gene: TRBV18; J gene: TRBJ1-1; D gene: TRBD1; CDR3 DNA: TGTGCCAGCTCACAGGACAGGGGGCTTTTCTTT; CDR3 protein: CASSQDRGLFF
clone size: -; V gene: TRBV7-8; J gene: TRBJ2-7; D gene: -; CDR3 DNA: TGTGCCAGCAGCTTACTTGGAAGTGGCGGGGCCTACGAGCAGTACTTC; CDR3 protein: CASSLLGSGGAYEQYF
clone size: -; V gene: TRBV4-3; J gene: TRBJ2-7; D gene: -; CDR3 DNA: TGCGCCAGCAGCCAAACCCGACTGGACTACGAGCAGTACTTC; CDR3 protein: CASSQTRLDYEQYF
clone size: once; V gene: TRBV6-1; J gene: TRBJ2-7; D gene: -; CDR3 DNA: TGTGCCAGCAGTGAGCCTACTAGCTCCTACGAGCAGTACTTC; CDR3 protein: CASSEPTSSYEQYF
clone size: -; V gene: TRBV7-2; J gene: TRBJ2-7; D gene: -; CDR3 DNA: TGTGCCAGCTGTCGGACCGGAGGTTACGAGCAGTACTTC; CDR3 protein: CASCRTGGYEQYF
clone size: -; V gene: TRBV5-5; J gene: TRBJ2-1; D gene: TRBD2; CDR3 DNA: TGTGCCAGCAGCTCACGATATGAGACTAGCGGGAGAGTTAATGAGCAGTTCTTC; CDR3 protein: CASSSRYETSGRVNEQFF
clone size: -; V gene: TRBV7-9; J gene: TRBJ2-7; D gene: -; CDR3 DNA: TGTGCCAGCAGCCAGGGTCGCGAGCAGTACTTC; CDR3 protein: CASSQGREQYF
clone size: once; V gene: TRBV28; J gene: TRBJ1-2; D gene: TRBD1; CDR3 DNA: TGTGCCAGCGGGACAGGGGTCCTCTATGGCTACACCTTC; CDR3 protein: CASGTGVLYGYTF
clone size: -; V gene: TRBV30; J gene: TRBJ2-1; D gene: -; CDR3 DNA: TGTGCCTGGAGTGTGGGGGGACCCGCCTCCTACAATGAGCAGTTCTTC; CDR3 protein: CAWSVGGPASYNEQFF
clone size: -; V gene: TRBV4-3; J gene: TRBJ2-1; D gene: -; CDR3 DNA: TGCGCCAGCAGCCAAGAACACAACAATGAGCAGTTCTTC; CDR3 protein: CASSQEHNNEQFF
clone size: once; V gene: TRBV9; J gene: TRBJ2-1; D gene: -; CDR3 DNA: TGTGCCAGCAGCGCTACATATCCCGGGTACAATGAGCAGTTCTTC; CDR3 protein: CASSATYPGYNEQFF
clone size: once; V gene: TRBV2; J gene: TRBJ2-3; D gene: TRBD2; CDR3 DNA: TGTGCCCGAACCATAGCGGGAGGGACAGATACGCAGTATTTT; CDR3 protein: CARTIAGGTDTQYF
clone size: -; V gene: TRBV10-3; J gene: TRBJ2-3; D gene: TRBD2; CDR3 DNA: TGTGCCATCAGTGAGATGGGACTAACGAACACAGATACGCAGTATTTT; CDR3 protein: CAISEMGLTNTDTQYF
clone size: -; V gene: TRBV19; J gene: TRBJ1-1; D gene: TRBD1; CDR3 DNA: TGTGCCGCGAGTAATCAGGGGGCGCGTCATGAAGCTTTCTTT; CDR3 protein: CAASNQGARHEAFF
clone size: -; V gene: TRBV7-9; J gene: TRBJ2-5; D gene: -; CDR3 DNA: TGTGCCAGCAGCTTAGAAACAGCCGTAGTACGGACCCAGTACTTC; CDR3 protein: CASSLETAVVRTQYF